This T cell receptor (beta chain) was identified during a study of blood T cell repertoires in COVID-19. Turning to the study itself: Donors in the United States, Italy and Spain gave samples during acute or convalescent COVID-19. T cells, B-cell-depleted T cells, or PBMCs provided the cDNA or gDNA that served as material.

V was clipped by 4 bases and J by 2 bases; unmatched bases: 1. This CDR3 comprises 15 residues. CDR1 LNHDA and CDR2 SQIVND come from the germline V gene (reference sequence). In the original workflow: Scientists estimated how many nucleated cells there were by amplifying reference gene primers. TCRdb keeps only in-frame clones here, not all; method: immunoSEQ multiplex PCR. Clone size and V and J calls were adopted from that table, with D and trimming inferred from the DNA. This table holds approximately 70,000 clones, more than 85% found once. The TCR comes from a human donor with active COVID-19. The donor label of this sample is uncertain. The chain combines TRBV19 with TRBJ2-1; 11 nucleotides match TRBD1. Sequenced input: peripheral blood. DNA for the CDR3: TGTGCCAGTAGTACGGGACAGGGGGCCTACAATGAGCAGTTCTTC. Amino acid sequence: CASSTGQGAYNEQFF.